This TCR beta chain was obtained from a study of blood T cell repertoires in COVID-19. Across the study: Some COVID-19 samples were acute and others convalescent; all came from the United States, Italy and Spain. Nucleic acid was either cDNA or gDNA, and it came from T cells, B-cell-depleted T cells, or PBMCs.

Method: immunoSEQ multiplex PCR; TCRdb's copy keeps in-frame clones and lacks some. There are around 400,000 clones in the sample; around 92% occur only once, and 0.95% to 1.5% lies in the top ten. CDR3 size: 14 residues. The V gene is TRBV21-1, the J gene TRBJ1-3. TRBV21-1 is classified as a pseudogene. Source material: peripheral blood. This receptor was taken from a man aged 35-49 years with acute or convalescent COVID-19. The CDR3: CASSIRATGNTIYF. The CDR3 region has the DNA TGTGCCAGCAGCATAAGAGCGACCGGAAACACCATATATTTT.